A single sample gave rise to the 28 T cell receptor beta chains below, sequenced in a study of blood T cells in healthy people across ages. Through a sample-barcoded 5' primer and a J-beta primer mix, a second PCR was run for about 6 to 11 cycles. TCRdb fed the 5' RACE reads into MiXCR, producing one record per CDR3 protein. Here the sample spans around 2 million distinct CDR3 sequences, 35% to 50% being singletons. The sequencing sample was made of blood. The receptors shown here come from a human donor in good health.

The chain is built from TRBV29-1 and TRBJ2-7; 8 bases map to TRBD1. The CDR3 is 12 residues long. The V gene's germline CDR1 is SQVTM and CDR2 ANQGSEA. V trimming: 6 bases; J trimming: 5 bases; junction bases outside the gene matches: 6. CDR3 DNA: TGCAGCGTCGCTGGACAGGGCCACGAGCAGTACTTC. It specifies CSVAGQGHEQYF.

CDR3 in DNA: TGCGCCAGCAGCCAAGATGGGCTACCGATCCAAGAGACCCAGTACTTC. It is translated as CASSQDGLPIQETQYF. The V gene is TRBV4-1, the J gene TRBJ2-5; D call uncertain. There are 16 residues in the CDR3. Trimming left V 0 bases short and J 1 base short, with 12 bases between. Germline V CDR1 and CDR2: MGHRA, YSYEKL.

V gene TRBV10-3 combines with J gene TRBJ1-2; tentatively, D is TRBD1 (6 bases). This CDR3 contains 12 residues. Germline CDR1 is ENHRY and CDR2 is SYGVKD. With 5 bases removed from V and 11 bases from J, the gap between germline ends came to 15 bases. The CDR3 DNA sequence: TGTGCCATCAGTCCAACACAGGGCTTGTACACCTTC. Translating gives CAISPTQGLYTF.

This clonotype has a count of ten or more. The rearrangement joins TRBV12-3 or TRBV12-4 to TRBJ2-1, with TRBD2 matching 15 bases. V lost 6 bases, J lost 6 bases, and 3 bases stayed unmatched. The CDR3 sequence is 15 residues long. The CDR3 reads CASSPGLAGGNEQFF. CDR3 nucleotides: TGTGCCAGCAGCCCGGGACTAGCGGGGGGCAATGAGCAGTTCTTC.

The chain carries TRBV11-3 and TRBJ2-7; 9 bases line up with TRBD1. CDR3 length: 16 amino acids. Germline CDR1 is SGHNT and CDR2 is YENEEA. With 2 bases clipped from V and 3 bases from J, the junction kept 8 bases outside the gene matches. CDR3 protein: CASSLIGTGLYYEQYF. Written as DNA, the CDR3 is TGTGCCAGCAGCTTAATCGGGACAGGGCTTTACTACGAGCAGTACTTC.

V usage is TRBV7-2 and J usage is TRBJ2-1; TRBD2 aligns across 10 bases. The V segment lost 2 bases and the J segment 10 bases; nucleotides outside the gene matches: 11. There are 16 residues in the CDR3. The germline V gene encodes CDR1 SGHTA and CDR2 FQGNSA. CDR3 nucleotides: TGTGCCAGCAGCTTAACTGTACTAGCGGGGAAAAGGGAGCAGTTCTTC. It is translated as CASSLTVLAGKREQFF.

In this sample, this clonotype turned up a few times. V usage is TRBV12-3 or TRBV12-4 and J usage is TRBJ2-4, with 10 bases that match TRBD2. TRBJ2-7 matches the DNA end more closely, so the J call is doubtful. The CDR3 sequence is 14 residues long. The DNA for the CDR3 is TGTGCCAGCAGGCCCTTAGCGGGGGGCTACGAGCAGTACTTC. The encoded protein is CASRPLAGGYEQYF.

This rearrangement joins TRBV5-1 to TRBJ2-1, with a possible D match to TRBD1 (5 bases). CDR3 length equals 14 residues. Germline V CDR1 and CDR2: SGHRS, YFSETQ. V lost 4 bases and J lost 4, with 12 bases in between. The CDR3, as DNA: TGCGCCAGCAGCCCCCCCGACAGTTACAATGAGCAGTTCTTC. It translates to CASSPPDSYNEQFF.

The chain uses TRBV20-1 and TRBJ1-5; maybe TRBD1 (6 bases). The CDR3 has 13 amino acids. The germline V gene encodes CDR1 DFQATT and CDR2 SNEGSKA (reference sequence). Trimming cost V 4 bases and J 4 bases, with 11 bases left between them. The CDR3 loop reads CSATRDINQPQHF. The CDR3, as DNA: TGCAGTGCTACCCGGGACATAAATCAGCCCCAGCATTTT.

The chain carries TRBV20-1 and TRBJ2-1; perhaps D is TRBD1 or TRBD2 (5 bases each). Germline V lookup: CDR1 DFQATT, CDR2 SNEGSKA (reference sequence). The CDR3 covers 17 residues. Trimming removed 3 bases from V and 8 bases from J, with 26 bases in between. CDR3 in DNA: TGCAGTGCTAGCCTACCCCCCCGGGGCCCCATCCACGATGAGCAGTTCTTC. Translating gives CSASLPPRGPIHDEQFF.

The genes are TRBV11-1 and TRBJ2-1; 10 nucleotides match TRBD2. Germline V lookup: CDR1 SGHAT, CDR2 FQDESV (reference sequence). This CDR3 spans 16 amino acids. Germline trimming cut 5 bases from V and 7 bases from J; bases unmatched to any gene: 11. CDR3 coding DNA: TGTGCCAGCAGCATAACCCAGCGGGGGGGCTGGAATGAGCAGTTCTTC. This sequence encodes CASSITQRGGWNEQFF.

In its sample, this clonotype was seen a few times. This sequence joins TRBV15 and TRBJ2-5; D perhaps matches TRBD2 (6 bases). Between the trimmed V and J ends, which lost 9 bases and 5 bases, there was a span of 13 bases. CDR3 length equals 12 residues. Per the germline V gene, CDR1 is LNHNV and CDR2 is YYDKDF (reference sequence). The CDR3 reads CATGTGLETQYF. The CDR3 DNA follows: TGTGCCACTGGGACTGGGCTTGAGACCCAGTACTTC.

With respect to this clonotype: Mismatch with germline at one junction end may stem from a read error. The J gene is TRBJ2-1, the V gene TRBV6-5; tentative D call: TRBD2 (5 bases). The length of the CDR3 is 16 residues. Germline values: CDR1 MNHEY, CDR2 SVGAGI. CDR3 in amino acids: CARSYSVGESHNEQFF. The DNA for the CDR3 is TGTGCCCGCAGTTACTCGGTCGGGGAGTCCCATAATGAGCAGTTCTTC.

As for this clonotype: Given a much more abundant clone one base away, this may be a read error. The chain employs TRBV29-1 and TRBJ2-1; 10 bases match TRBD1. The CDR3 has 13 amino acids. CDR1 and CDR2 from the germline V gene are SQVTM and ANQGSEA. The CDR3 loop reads CSVLGTGDNERFF. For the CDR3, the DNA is TGCAGCGTCCTAGGGACAGGGGACAATGAGCGGTTCTTC.

CDR3 loop: CASSFGVLAGDPSYNEQFF. CDR3 sequence (DNA): TGTGCCAGCAGCTTCGGAGTTCTAGCGGGGGACCCTTCCTACAATGAGCAGTTCTTC. The V gene is TRBV13, the J gene TRBJ2-1; 10 bases map to TRBD2. The V and J ends lost 3 bases and 1 base, in that order; junction bases with no gene match: 12. The germline CDR1 and CDR2 sequences are PRHDT and FYEKMQ (reference sequence). This CDR3 is built from 19 residues.

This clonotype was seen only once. CDR3 residues: CASSQGTLHTDTQYF. The CDR3 region has the DNA TGTGCCAGCTCCCAAGGGACACTTCACACAGATACGCAGTATTTT. The V and J genes are TRBV18 and TRBJ2-3, with D possibly TRBD1 on 6 matching bases. Germline lookup yields CDR1 KGHSH and CDR2 LQKENI. CDR3 length: 15 amino acids. V was trimmed by 6 bases and J by 2 bases, leaving 15 bases between them.

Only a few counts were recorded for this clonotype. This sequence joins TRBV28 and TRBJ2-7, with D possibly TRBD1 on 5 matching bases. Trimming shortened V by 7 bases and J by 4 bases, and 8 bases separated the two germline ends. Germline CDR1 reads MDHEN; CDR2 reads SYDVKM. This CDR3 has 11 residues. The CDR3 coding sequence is TGTGCCAGCAAGGACAAATACGAGCAGTACTTC. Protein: CASKDKYEQYF.

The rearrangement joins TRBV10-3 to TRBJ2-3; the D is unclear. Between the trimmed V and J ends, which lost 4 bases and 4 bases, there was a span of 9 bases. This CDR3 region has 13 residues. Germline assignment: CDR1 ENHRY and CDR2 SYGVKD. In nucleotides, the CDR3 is TGTGCCATCAGTGGACCTGGGGCAGATACGCAGTATTTT. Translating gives CAISGPGADTQYF.

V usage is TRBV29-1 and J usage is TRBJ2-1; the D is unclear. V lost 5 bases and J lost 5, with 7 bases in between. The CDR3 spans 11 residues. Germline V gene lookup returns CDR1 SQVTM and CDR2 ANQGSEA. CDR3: CSVTADNEQFF. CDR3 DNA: TGCAGCGTTACGGCCGACAATGAGCAGTTCTTC.

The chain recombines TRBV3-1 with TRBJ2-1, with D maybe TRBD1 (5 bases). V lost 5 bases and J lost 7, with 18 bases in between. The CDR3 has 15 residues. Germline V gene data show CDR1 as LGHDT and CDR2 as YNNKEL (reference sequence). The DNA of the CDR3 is TGTGCCAGCAGCTTACTGGGTTGGGGCAAGAATGAGCAGTTCTTC. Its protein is CASSLLGWGKNEQFF.

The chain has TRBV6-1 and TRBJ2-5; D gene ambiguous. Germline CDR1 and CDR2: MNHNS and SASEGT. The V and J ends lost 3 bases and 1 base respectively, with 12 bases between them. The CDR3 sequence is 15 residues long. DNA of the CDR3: TGTGCCAGCAGTGATATGGGATTGGCCCAAGAGACCCAGTACTTC. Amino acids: CASSDMGLAQETQYF.

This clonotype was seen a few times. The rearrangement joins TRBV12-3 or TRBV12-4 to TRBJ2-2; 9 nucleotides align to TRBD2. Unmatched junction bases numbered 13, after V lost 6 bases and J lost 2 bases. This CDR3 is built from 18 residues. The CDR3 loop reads CASSYTILTSGNTGELFF. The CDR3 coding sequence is TGTGCCAGCAGCTATACTATCTTGACTAGCGGTAACACCGGGGAGCTGTTTTTT.

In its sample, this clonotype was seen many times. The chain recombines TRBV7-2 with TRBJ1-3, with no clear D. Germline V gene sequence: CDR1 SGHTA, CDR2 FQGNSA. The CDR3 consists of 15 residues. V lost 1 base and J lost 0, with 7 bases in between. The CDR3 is CASSLGRSSGNTIYF. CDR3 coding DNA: TGTGCCAGCAGCTTAGGTCGGAGCTCTGGAAACACCATATATTTT.

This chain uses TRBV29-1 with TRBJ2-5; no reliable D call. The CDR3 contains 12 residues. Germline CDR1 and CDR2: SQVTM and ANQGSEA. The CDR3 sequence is CNYVGIEETQYF. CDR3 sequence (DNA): TGCAACTACGTGGGGATTGAAGAGACCCAGTACTTC.

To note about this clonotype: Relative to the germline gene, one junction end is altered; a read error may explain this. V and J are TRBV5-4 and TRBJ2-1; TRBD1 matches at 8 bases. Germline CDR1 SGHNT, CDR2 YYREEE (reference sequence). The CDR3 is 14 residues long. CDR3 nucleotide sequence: TGTGCCGGCAGCCCAGGGACAGGCCTGAATGAGCAGTTCTTC. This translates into CAGSPGTGLNEQFF. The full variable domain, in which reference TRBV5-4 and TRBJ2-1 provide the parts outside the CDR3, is ETGVTQSPTHLIKTRGQQVTLRCSSQSGHNTVSWYQQALGQGPQFIFQYYREEENGRGNFPPRFSGLQFPNYSSELNVNALELDDSALYLCAGSPGTGLNEQFFGPGTRLTVL.

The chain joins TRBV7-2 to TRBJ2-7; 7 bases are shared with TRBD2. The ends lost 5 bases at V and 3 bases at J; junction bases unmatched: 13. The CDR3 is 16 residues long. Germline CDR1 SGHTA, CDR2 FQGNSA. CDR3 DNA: TGTGCCAGCAGCGGGCGTCGGGGGGACCGACGCTACGAGCAGTACTTC. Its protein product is CASSGRRGDRRYEQYF.

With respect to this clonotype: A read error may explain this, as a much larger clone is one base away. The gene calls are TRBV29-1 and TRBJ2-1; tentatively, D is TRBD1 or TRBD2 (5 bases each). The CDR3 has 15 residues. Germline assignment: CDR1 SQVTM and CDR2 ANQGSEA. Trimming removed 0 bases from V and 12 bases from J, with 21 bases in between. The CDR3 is CSVEDRQLGVYGQFF. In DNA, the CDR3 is TGCAGCGTTGAAGATCGACAGCTGGGGGTATATGGGCAGTTCTTC.

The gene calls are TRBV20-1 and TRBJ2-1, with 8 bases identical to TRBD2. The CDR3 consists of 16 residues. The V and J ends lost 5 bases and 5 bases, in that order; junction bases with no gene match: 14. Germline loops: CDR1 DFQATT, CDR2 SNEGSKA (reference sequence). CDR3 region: CSAPVSGEARHNEQFF. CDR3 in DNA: TGCAGTGCTCCCGTTAGCGGGGAGGCCCGGCACAATGAGCAGTTCTTC.